This T cell receptor (beta chain) was obtained from a study of shared clonotypes between healthy human individuals. Overall study findings and caveats: Donor scarcity curtailed the genetic and exposure-history diversity represented herein. Among a handful of donors, around 5% of naive CD4 clonotypes were found in common.

Clones were read by immunoSEQ multiplex PCR, and TCRdb kept only the in-frame ones, dropping some. The sample carries 1.6 million or so clones, roughly 98.5% recorded once. V lost 4 bases and J 7 bases, leaving 8 bases between the germline ends. The CDR3 totals 12 residues. Per germline, CDR1 SEHNR and CDR2 FQNEAQ (reference sequence). Note on this clone: Its antigen is unknown.

This clonotype originated in a man aged 25 to 40 in good health. The sample comprised naive CD4+ T cells sorted from blood. As to subset: CD45RA+ positively selected. This chain uses TRBV7-9 with TRBJ2-1; no definite D call. The CDR3 nucleotides are TGTGCCAGCAGCTATACGGAGAATGAGCAGTTCTTC. Residues: CASSYTENEQFF.